This passage covers 4 T cell receptor beta chains from one sample sequenced in a study of blood T cell repertoires in COVID-19. The repertoire was sequenced with immunoSEQ multiplex PCR; TCRdb's copy has only in-frame clones and lacks some. This sample has some 150,000 clones, with approximately 84% found just once. Material for sequencing was peripheral blood. These TCRs come from a human donor with acute or convalescent COVID-19. The donor label of this sample is uncertain.

The rearrangement uses TRBV6-5 and TRBJ1-5, with no clear D. The length of the CDR3 is 13 residues. Germline V gene data show CDR1 as MNHEY and CDR2 as SVGAGI. The V end was cut by 7 bases, the J end by 1 base, with 8 bases between. As DNA, the CDR3 is TGTGCCAGCATGACTGTGAGCAATCAGCCCCAGCATTTT. This encodes CASMTVSNQPQHF.

With regard to this clone: The junction shows a germline mismatch at one end, possibly a read error. The chain joins TRBV7-7 to TRBJ2-3; the match to TRBD2 covers 7 bases. Germline values: CDR1 SSHAT, CDR2 FNYEAQ (reference sequence). CDR3 length equals 15 residues. In DNA form, the CDR3 reads TGTGCTAGCAGCTTATCGGGGGGAAGCACAGATACGCAGTATTTT. The encoded protein is CASSLSGGSTDTQYF.

Details on this clone: The same CDR3 can be traced to other DNA sequences in this sample. This sequence joins TRBV7-2 and TRBJ2-1; D might be TRBD2 (7 bases). Deletions cut 2 bases from V and 4 bases from J, with 12 bases between. The V gene's germline CDR1 is SGHTA and CDR2 FQGNSA. CDR3 size: 15 residues. The DNA for the CDR3 is TGTGCCAGCAGCTTAACGGGGGGCAATTACAATGAGCAGTTCTTC. Protein sequence: CASSLTGGNYNEQFF. Full variable domain (missing parts from reference TRBV7-2 and TRBJ2-1): GAGVSQSPSNKVTEKGKDVELRCDPISGHTALYWYRQSLGQGLEFLIYFQGNSAPDKSGLPSDRFSAERTGGSVSTLTIQRTQQEDSAVYLCASSLTGGNYNEQFFGPGTRLTVL.

The V gene is TRBV7-2, the J gene TRBJ1-6; no clear D gene. CDR3 length: 15 amino acids. With 3 bases removed from V and 4 bases from J, the gap between germline ends came to 10 bases. Germline V gene sequence: CDR1 SGHTA, CDR2 FQGNSA. As DNA, the CDR3 is TGTGCCAGCAGCTTTATTTTTCAGTATAATTCACCCCTCCACTTT. It translates to CASSFIFQYNSPLHF.